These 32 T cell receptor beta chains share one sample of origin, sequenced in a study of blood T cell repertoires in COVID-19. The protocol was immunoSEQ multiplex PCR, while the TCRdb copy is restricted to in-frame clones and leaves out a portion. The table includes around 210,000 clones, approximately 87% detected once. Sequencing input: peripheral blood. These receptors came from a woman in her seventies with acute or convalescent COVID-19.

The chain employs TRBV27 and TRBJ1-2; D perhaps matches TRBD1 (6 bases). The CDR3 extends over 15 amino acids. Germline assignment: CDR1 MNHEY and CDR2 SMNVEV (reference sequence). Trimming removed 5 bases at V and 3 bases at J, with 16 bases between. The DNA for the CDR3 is TGTGCCAGCAGTGGAACCGGGACAACCGACTATGGCTACACCTTC. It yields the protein CASSGTGTTDYGYTF.

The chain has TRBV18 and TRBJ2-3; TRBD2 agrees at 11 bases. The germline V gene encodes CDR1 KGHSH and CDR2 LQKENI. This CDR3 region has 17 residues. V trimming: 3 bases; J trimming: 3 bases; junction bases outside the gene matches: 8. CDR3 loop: CASSPRIAGGQTDTQYF. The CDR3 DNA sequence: TGTGCCAGCTCACCGAGGATAGCGGGAGGGCAGACAGATACGCAGTATTTT.

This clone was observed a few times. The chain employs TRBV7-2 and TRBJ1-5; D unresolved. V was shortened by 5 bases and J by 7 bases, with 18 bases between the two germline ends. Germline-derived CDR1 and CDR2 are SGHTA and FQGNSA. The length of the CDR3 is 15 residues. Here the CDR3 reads CASSVNGARGQPQHF. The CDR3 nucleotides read TGTGCCAGCAGCGTCAACGGAGCGAGAGGCCAGCCCCAGCATTTT.

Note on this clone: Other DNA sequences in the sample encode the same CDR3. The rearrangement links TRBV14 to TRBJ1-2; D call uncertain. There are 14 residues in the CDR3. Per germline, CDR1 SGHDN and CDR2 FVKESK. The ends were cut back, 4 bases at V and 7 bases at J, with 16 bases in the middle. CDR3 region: CASSLVGQRSGYTF. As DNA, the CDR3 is TGTGCCAGCAGCCTCGTAGGTCAGAGGAGTGGCTACACCTTC.

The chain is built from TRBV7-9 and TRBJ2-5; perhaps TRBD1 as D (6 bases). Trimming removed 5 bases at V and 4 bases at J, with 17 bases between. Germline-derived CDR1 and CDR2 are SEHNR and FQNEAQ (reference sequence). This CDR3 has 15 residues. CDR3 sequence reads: CASSNSHRVRETQYF. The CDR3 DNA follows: TGTGCCAGCAGCAATTCGCACAGGGTACGAGAGACCCAGTACTTC. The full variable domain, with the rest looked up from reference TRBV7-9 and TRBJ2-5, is DTGVSQNPRHKITKRGQNVTFRCDPISEHNRLYWYRQTLGQGPEFLTYFQNEAQLEKSRLLSDRFSAERPKGSFSTLEIQRTEQGDSAMYLCASSNSHRVRETQYFGPGTRLLVL.

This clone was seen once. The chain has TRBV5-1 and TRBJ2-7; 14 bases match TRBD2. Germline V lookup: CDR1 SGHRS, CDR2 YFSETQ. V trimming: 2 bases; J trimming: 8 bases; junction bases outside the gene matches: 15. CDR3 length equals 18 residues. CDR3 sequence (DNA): TGCGCCAGCAGCTTTAACCCTTCTTCGACTAGCGGGGGGGCCAAGCAGTACTTC. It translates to CASSFNPSSTSGGAKQYF.

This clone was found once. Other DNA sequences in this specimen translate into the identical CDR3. CDR3 in DNA: TGCGCCAGCAGCTTGGCCCTGGGGCAGGGAGGAGAGACCCAGTACTTC. The encoded protein is CASSLALGQGGETQYF. The chain recombines TRBV5-1 with TRBJ2-5; D might be TRBD2 (6 bases). V was cut by 0 bases and J by 4 bases, with 16 bases left in between. The CDR3 has 16 amino acids. Germline-derived CDR1 and CDR2 are SGHRS and YFSETQ.

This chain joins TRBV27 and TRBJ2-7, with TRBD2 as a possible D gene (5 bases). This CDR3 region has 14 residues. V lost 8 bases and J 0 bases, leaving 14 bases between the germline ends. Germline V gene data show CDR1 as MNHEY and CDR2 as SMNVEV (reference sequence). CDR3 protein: CASQISGNSYEQYF. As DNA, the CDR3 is TGTGCCAGCCAAATCAGCGGTAACTCCTACGAGCAGTACTTC.

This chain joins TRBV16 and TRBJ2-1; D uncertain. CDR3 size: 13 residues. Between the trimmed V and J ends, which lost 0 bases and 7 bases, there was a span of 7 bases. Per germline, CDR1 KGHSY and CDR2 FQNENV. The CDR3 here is CASSQSYLNEQFF. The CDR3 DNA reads TGTGCCAGCAGCCAATCGTACTTGAATGAGCAGTTCTTC.

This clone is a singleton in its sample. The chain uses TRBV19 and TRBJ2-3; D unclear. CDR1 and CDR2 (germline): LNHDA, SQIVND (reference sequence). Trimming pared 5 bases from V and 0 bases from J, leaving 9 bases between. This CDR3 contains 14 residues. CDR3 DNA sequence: TGTGCCAGTAGTTTCCAGGTGAGCACAGATACGCAGTATTTT. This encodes CASSFQVSTDTQYF.

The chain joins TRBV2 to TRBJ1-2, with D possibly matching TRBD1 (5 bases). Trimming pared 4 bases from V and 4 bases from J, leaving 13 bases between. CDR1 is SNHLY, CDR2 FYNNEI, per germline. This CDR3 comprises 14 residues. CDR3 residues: CASSGPGQAYGYTF. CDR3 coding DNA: TGTGCCAGCAGTGGCCCTGGACAAGCCTATGGCTACACCTTC.

CDR3 sequence: CASSESAGIQPQHF. The DNA for the CDR3 is TGTGCCAGCAGTGAAAGTGCAGGGATCCAGCCCCAGCATTTT. The rearrangement uses TRBV6-1 and TRBJ1-5, with D possibly being TRBD1 (5 bases). Germline CDR1 is MNHNS and CDR2 is SASEGT. This CDR3 has 14 amino acids. Trimming took 2 bases from V and 7 from J, leaving 12 bases between them.

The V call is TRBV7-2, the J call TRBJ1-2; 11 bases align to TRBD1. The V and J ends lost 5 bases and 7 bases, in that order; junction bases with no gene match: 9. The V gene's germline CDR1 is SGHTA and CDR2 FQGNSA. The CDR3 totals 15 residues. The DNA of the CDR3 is TGTGCCAGCAGCCCCCGGACAGGGGGCGAAGGTGGCTACACCTTC. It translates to CASSPRTGGEGGYTF.

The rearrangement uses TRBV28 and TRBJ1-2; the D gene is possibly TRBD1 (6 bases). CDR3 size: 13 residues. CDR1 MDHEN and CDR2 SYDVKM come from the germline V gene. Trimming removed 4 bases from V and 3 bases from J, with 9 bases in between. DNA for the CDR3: TGTGCCAGCAGTTCAGGGGTGGACTATGGCTACACCTTC. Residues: CASSSGVDYGYTF.

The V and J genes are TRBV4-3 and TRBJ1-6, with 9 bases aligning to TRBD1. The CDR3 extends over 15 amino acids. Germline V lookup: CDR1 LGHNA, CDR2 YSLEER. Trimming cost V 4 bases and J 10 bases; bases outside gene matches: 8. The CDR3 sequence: CASSPSGQGPSPLHF. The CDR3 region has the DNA TGCGCCAGCAGCCCCTCCGGACAGGGGCCGTCACCCCTCCACTTT.

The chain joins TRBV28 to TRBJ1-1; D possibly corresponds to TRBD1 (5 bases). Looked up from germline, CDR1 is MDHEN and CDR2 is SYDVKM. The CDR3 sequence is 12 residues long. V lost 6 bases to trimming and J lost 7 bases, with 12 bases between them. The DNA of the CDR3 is TGTGCCAGCAGCCTTCGGGACTATGAAGCTTTCTTT. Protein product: CASSLRDYEAFF.

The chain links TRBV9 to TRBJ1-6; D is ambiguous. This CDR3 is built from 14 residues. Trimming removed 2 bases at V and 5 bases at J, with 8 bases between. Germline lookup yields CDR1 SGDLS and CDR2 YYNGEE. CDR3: CASSVGQDNSPLHF. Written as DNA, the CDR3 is TGTGCCAGCAGCGTTGGCCAGGATAATTCACCCCTCCACTTT.

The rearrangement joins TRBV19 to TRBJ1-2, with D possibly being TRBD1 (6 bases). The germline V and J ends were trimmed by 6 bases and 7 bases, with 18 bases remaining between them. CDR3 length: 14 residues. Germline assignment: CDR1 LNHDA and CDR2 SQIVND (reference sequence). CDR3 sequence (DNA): TGTGCCAGTAGGCCTACAGGGTCCACGGCTGGCTACACCTTC. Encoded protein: CASRPTGSTAGYTF.

The CDR3 region has the DNA TGTGCCAGCAGTTTGGGCGGGAGGCGGGGCAATGAGCAGTTCTTC. Amino acid sequence: CASSLGGRRGNEQFF. V gene TRBV28 combines with J gene TRBJ2-1; 8 bases are a match to TRBD2. With V trimmed by 3 bases and J by 6 bases, 7 bases remained unmatched. The CDR3 is 15 residues long. From germline, CDR1 is MDHEN and CDR2 SYDVKM.

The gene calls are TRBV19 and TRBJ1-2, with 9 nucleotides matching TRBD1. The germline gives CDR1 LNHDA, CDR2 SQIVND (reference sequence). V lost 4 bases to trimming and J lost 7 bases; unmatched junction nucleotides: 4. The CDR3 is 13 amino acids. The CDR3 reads CASSTRQGVGYTF. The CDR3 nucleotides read TGTGCCAGTAGTACCCGACAGGGGGTTGGCTACACCTTC.

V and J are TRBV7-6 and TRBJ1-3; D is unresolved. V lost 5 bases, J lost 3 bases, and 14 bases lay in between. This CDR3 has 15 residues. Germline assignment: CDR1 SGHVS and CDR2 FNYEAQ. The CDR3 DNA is TGTGCCAGCAGCCTCCGAGGAGCGAGTGGAAACACCATATATTTT. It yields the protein CASSLRGASGNTIYF.

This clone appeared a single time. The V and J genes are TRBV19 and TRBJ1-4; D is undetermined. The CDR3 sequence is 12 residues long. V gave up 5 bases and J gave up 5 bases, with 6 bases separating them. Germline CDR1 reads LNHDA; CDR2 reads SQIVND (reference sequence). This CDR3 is CASSYVNEKLFF. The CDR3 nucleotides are TGTGCCAGTAGTTATGTGAATGAAAAACTGTTTTTT.

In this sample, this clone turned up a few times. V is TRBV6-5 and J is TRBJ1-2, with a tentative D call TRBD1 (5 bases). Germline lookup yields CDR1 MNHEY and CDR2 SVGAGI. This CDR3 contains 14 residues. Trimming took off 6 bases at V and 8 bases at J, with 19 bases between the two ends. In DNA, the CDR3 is TGTGCCAGCAGAATGGAGGGGATGGGTTGGGGCTACACCTTC. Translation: CASRMEGMGWGYTF.

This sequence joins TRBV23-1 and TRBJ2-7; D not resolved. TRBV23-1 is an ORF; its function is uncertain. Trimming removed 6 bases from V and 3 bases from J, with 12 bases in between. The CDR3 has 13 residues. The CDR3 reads CASRAVKNYEQYF. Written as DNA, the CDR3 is TGCGCCAGCAGAGCTGTAAAGAACTACGAGCAGTACTTC.

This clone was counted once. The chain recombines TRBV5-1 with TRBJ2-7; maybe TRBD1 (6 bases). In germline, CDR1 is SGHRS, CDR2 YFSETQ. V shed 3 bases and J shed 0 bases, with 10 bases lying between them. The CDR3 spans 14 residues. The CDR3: CASSSTGFSYEQYF. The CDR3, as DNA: TGCGCCAGCAGCTCAACAGGGTTCTCCTACGAGCAGTACTTC.

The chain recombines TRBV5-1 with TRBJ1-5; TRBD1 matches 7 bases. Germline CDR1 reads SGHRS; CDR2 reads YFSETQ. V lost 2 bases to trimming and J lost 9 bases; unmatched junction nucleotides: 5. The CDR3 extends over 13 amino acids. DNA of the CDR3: TGCGCCAGCAGCTTACAGGGGTCGGGGCCCCAGCATTTT. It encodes CASSLQGSGPQHF.

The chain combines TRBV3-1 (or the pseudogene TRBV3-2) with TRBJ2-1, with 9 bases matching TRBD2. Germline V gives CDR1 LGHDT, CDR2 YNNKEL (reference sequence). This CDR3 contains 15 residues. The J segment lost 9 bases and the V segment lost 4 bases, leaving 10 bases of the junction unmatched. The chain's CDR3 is CASSPVAGGRSEQFF. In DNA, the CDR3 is TGTGCCAGCAGCCCGGTTGCGGGGGGGCGAAGTGAGCAGTTCTTC.

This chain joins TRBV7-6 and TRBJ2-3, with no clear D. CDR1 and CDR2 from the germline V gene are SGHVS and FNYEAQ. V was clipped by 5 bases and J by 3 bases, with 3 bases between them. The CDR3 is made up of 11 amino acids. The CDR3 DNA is TGTGCCAGCAGCCTTACAGATACGCAGTATTTT. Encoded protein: CASSLTDTQYF.

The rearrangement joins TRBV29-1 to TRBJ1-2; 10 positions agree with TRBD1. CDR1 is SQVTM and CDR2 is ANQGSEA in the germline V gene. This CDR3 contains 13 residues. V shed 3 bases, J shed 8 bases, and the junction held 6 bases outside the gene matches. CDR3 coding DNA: TGCAGCGTTGAGCGGGACAGGGGTTCCGGCTACACCTTC. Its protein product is CSVERDRGSGYTF. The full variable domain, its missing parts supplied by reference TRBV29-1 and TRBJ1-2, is SAVISQKPSRDICQRGTSLTIQCQVDSQVTMMFWYRQQPGQSLTLIATANQGSEATYESGFVIDKFPISRPNLTFSTLTVSNMSPEDSSIYLCSVERDRGSGYTFGSGTRLTVV.

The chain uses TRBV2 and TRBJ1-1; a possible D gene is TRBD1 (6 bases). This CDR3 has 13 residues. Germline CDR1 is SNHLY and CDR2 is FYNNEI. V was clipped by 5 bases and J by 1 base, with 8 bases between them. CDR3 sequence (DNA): TGTGCCAGCAGTCCGACAGGGAACACTGAAGCTTTCTTT. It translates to CASSPTGNTEAFF.

The CDR3 region is CASSVPRTRTGELFF. The CDR3 DNA is TGCGCCAGCAGCGTTCCAAGAACTCGCACCGGGGAGCTGTTTTTT. The chain recombines TRBV5-1 with TRBJ2-2; no clear D. The ends were cut back, 4 bases at V and 4 bases at J, with 14 bases in the middle. The CDR3 loop spans 15 amino acids. CDR1 is SGHRS and CDR2 is YFSETQ in the germline V gene. Supplemented by reference TRBV5-1 and TRBJ2-2, the full variable domain reads KAGVTQTPRYLIKTRGQQVTLSCSPISGHRSVSWYQQTPGQGLQFLFEYFSETQRNKGNFPGRFSGRQFSNSRSEMNVSTLELGDSALYLCASSVPRTRTGELFFGEGSRLTVL.

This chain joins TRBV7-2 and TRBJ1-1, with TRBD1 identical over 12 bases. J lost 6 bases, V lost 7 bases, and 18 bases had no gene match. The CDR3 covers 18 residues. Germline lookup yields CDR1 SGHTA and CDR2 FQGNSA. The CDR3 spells CASTPLGTGGFSPPEAFF. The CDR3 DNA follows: TGTGCCAGCACCCCATTGGGGACAGGGGGCTTCTCCCCCCCTGAAGCTTTCTTT.